The clone carrying this TCR beta chain has just a few counts. Antigen specificity is unknown. The source of the sample is a study of T-cell reconstitution after alpha-beta-depleted transplantation in children. Study conclusions and caveats: Several hundred expanded graft clones reportedly gave rise to the alpha-beta T cells present about two months after transplant.

Germline V lookup: CDR1 KGHDR, CDR2 SFDVKD. There are 15 residues in the CDR3. V was pared by 3 bases and J by 5 bases, with 14 bases between. Construction of the TCRbeta library involved unique molecular identifiers. TCRdb re-called the PCR reads with MiXCR, one entry per CDR3 protein. The sample has some 440,000 distinct CDR3 sequences; under 20% are singletons. The sequences come from PBMCs, mostly from graft donor cells, collected 360 days after TCRalphabeta/CD19-depleted stem cell transplant. The clonotype originates from a boy in the first two years of life who had a stem cell transplant for Wiskott-Aldrich syndrome, so the T cells may come from the graft donor. The chain carries TRBV24-1 and TRBJ2-3, with D perhaps being TRBD1 or TRBD2 (5 bases each). The CDR3 DNA sequence: TGTGCCACCAGTGATCCCGGGACGAGTAGAGATACGCAGTATTTT. It specifies CATSDPGTSRDTQYF.